These 5 T cell receptor beta chains came from one sample sequenced in a study of regulatory T cells in long-lasting Graves disease. According to the study, TCR beta libraries were built with iRepertoire HTBI primers and CDR3-region Arm-PCR. From the multiplex PCR reads, TCRdb called clonotypes with MiXCR, one entry per CDR3 protein. The sample gives approximately 460,000 distinct CDR3 sequences, less than 20% of which show up once; roughly a tenth is in the top ten. Time point denoted: newly diagnosed GD, antithyroid drugs for less than 3 months. PBMC-derived RNA was used for the TCR library. A further study also used this sample, focusing on T cells in Graves' hyperthyroidism and ophthalmopathy.

This specimen consisted of peripheral blood mononuclear cells (PBMCs), obtained at new diagnosis, from a patient treated with antithyroid drugs. The source of these receptors is a woman in her 30s with Graves disease.

This clonotype was observed at least ten times. The V call is TRBV6-1, the J call TRBJ2-3, with D perhaps TRBD1 or TRBD2 (5 bases each). Germline V lookup: CDR1 MNHNS, CDR2 SASEGT. The CDR3 sequence is 15 residues long. V was cut by 5 bases and J by 9 bases, with 21 bases left in between. CDR3: CASSQPGSGAKTQYF. CDR3 nucleotide sequence: TGTGCCAGCAGTCAACCTGGCTCCGGGGCCAAGACGCAGTATTTT.

A word on this clonotype: A clone one base away is much larger, so this may be a read error. The gene calls are TRBV6-1 and TRBJ2-1, with 9 bases identical to TRBD1. This CDR3 has 15 residues. Germline CDR1 MNHNS, CDR2 SASEGT. DNA of the CDR3: TGTGCCAGTCACAGGGGGCCGAGCTCCTACAATGAGCAGCTCTTC. Protein sequence: CASHRGPSSYNEQLF.

This clonotype was counted many times. The chain has TRBV7-9 and TRBJ2-3, with a possible D match to TRBD2 (5 bases). The CDR3 sequence is 15 residues long. Germline CDR1 reads SEHNR; CDR2 reads FQNEAQ (reference sequence). Trimming removed 5 bases at V and 3 bases at J, with 15 bases between. CDR3 sequence reads: CASSAWRAITDTQYF. CDR3 in DNA: TGTGCCAGCAGCGCCTGGCGGGCGATAACAGATACGCAGTATTTT.

J is TRBJ2-5 and V is TRBV11-2; TRBD1 aligns across 9 bases. Germline CDR1 reads SGHAT; CDR2 reads FQNNGV. V shed 1 base, J shed 4 bases, and the junction held 7 bases outside the gene matches. CDR3 length equals 16 residues. CDR3 coding DNA: TGTGCCAGCAGCTTAGTGGGGACAGGGAGGAGAGAGACCCAGTACTTC. Protein sequence: CASSLVGTGRRETQYF.

Details on this clonotype: A much larger clonotype is one base distant, so this may be a read error. The chain uses TRBV7-9 and TRBJ1-2; maybe TRBD1 (5 bases). CDR1 and CDR2 (germline): SEHNR, FQNEAQ (reference sequence). Trimming took 2 bases from V and 5 from J, leaving 15 bases between them. The length of the CDR3 is 15 residues. CDR3 loop: CASSLRGSGRYGYTF. DNA for the CDR3: TGTGCCAGCAGCTTACGGGGGTCAGGGAGGTATGGCTACACCTTC.